A single sample gave rise to the 13 T cell receptor beta chains below, sequenced in a study of T-cell memory formation after mild COVID-19. TCRdb called the 5' RACE reads again in MiXCR, with one record for every CDR3 protein. The table lists about 560,000 distinct CDR3 sequences, less than 25% of them singletons. Sequencing input: PBMCs or a T cell subset sorted from them (not recorded which). The receptors originated from an adult woman who had mild COVID-19 (a few samples of this study predate the infection). Cell type and time point are not known.

The chain couples TRBV15 to TRBJ1-5; D remains ambiguous. The CDR3 consists of 15 residues. Trimming cost V 1 base and J 6 bases, with 13 bases left between them. Per germline, CDR1 LNHNV and CDR2 YYDKDF (reference sequence). This CDR3 reads CATSRVGGARQPQHF. The CDR3 DNA sequence: TGTGCCACCAGCAGAGTTGGAGGTGCCCGTCAGCCCCAGCATTTT.

This clonotype appeared a few times. This sequence joins TRBV6-1 and TRBJ1-4; 7 bases line up with TRBD1. Trimming took 3 bases from V and 2 from J; bases not matched to a gene: 0. Germline loops: CDR1 MNHNS, CDR2 SASEGT. The CDR3 has 14 amino acids. The CDR3 sequence is CASSEGQTNEKLFF. DNA of the CDR3: TGTGCCAGCAGTGAGGGACAGACTAATGAAAAACTGTTTTTT.

This clonotype has only a few counts. V usage is TRBV7-6 and J usage is TRBJ2-1; perhaps TRBD1 as D (5 bases). Germline V gene sequence: CDR1 SGHVS, CDR2 FNYEAQ. The CDR3 is 18 residues long. V lost 2 bases and J lost 4, with 21 bases in between. CDR3 in amino acids: CASSLTHHDSLSYNEQFF. The CDR3 nucleotides read TGTGCCAGCAGCTTAACCCATCACGACAGCCTAAGTTACAATGAGCAGTTCTTC. Full variable domain (remainder filled in from reference TRBV7-6 and TRBJ2-1): GAGVSQSPRYKVTKRGQDVALRCDPISGHVSLYWYRQALGQGPEFLTYFNYEAQQDKSGLPNDRFSAERPEGSISTLTIQRTEQRDSAMYRCASSLTHHDSLSYNEQFFGPGTRLTVL.

This clonotype was recorded many times. V gene TRBV7-2 combines with J gene TRBJ2-1; D is possibly TRBD1 or TRBD2 (6 bases each). Germline CDR1 is SGHTA and CDR2 is FQGNSA. V gave up 5 bases and J gave up 6 bases, with 11 bases separating them. This CDR3 has 13 amino acids. CDR3 residues: CASSIRGANEQFF. CDR3 sequence (DNA): TGTGCCAGCAGCATAAGGGGGGCCAATGAGCAGTTCTTC.

This rearrangement joins TRBV7-8 to TRBJ2-5; a possible D gene is TRBD2 (6 bases). CDR1 is SGHVS, CDR2 FQNEAQ, per germline. The CDR3 spans 14 residues. V was shortened by 4 bases and J by 3 bases, with 12 bases between the two germline ends. Here the CDR3 DNA reads TGTGCCAGCAGCTCGTTGAGGAGGGAAGAGACCCAGTACTTC. It specifies CASSSLRREETQYF.

This chain links TRBV6-2 or TRBV6-3 with TRBJ2-1; 12 nucleotides match TRBD2. Germline CDR1 and CDR2: MNHEY and SVGEGT. The CDR3 contains 15 residues. With V trimmed by 3 bases and J by 6 bases, 3 bases remained unmatched. CDR3 nucleotides: TGTGCCAGCAGTTATAGACTAGCGGGAGTCAATGAGCAGTTCTTC. Its translation is CASSYRLAGVNEQFF.

V usage is TRBV20-1 and J usage is TRBJ2-3, with D possibly TRBD2 on 5 matching bases. Trimming took 5 bases from V and 4 from J, leaving 10 bases between them. This CDR3 has 12 residues. Germline-derived CDR1 and CDR2 are DFQATT and SNEGSKA (reference sequence). As DNA, the CDR3 is TGCAGTGCTGGAGGAGTTGCAGATACGCAGTATTTT. Protein sequence: CSAGGVADTQYF.

There are many counts of this clonotype. The V and J genes are TRBV4-1 and TRBJ2-7; perhaps D is TRBD1 or TRBD2 (6 bases each). V was shortened by 1 base and J by 0 bases, with 10 bases between the two germline ends. The CDR3 consists of 15 residues. Germline V gene lookup returns CDR1 MGHRA and CDR2 YSYEKL. CDR3 region: CASSQGEDSSYEQYF. The CDR3 DNA reads TGCGCCAGCAGCCAAGGGGAGGACAGCTCCTACGAGCAGTACTTC.

This clonotype was detected once. The chain recombines TRBV20-1 with TRBJ1-3, with no clear D. The germline V gene encodes CDR1 DFQATT and CDR2 SNEGSKA (reference sequence). The CDR3 spans 14 residues. V lost 5 bases to trimming and J lost 0 bases, with 11 bases between them. Written as DNA, the CDR3 is TGCAGTGCTCCCCAGCCCGACTCTGGAAACACCATATATTTT. This codes for CSAPQPDSGNTIYF.

This chain joins TRBV18 and TRBJ2-5; TRBD2 agrees at 10 bases. The CDR3 contains 15 residues. After removal of 1 base from V and 3 bases from J, the junction contained 2 bases not matched to a gene. Germline CDR1 and CDR2: KGHSH and LQKENI. CDR3 bases: TGTGCCAGCTCACCACGGCTAGCGGGGGAAGAGACCCAGTACTTC. Its protein is CASSPRLAGEETQYF.

The CDR3 reads CASSPHRASGGETQYF. DNA of the CDR3: TGTGCCAGCAGCCCACACCGGGCCTCGGGAGGAGAGACCCAGTACTTC. This sequence joins TRBV7-3 and TRBJ2-5, with 7 bases fitting TRBD2. The CDR3 is 16 residues long. Germline loops: CDR1 SGHTA, CDR2 FQGTGA. The trim removed 5 bases at V and 4 bases at J, leaving 13 bases unmatched.

CDR3 coding DNA: TGCGCCAGCACCCCGGCAGGCACGAACACTGAAGCTTTCTTT. Translation: CASTPAGTNTEAFF. The chain combines TRBV5-1 with TRBJ1-1; no reliable D call. The V gene lost 6 bases and the J gene lost 1 base, with 13 bases spanning the gap. This CDR3 region has 14 residues. Germline assignment: CDR1 SGHRS and CDR2 YFSETQ. Combining the CDR3 with reference TRBV5-1 and TRBJ1-1 gives the whole variable domain KAGVTQTPRYLIKTRGQQVTLSCSPISGHRSVSWYQQTPGQGLQFLFEYFSETQRNKGNFPGRFSGRQFSNSRSEMNVSTLELGDSALYLCASTPAGTNTEAFFGQGTRLTVV.

This clonotype has at least ten counts. The genes are TRBV5-5 and TRBJ2-5; TRBD2 is a possible D gene (6 bases). V dropped 3 bases and J dropped 2 bases, with 11 bases sitting between them. The CDR3 has 14 residues. Germline V lookup: CDR1 SGHKS, CDR2 YYEKEE (reference sequence). CDR3 nucleotide sequence: TGTGCCAGCAGCTCACCCCGGGGGCAAGAGACCCAGTACTTC. It is translated as CASSSPRGQETQYF. Based on the CDR3 plus reference TRBV5-5 and TRBJ2-5, the full variable domain is DAGVTQSPTHLIKTRGQQVTLRCSPISGHKSVSWYQQVLGQGPQFIFQYYEKEERGRGNFPDRFSARQFPNYSSELNVNALLLGDSALYLCASSSPRGQETQYFGPGTRLLVL.